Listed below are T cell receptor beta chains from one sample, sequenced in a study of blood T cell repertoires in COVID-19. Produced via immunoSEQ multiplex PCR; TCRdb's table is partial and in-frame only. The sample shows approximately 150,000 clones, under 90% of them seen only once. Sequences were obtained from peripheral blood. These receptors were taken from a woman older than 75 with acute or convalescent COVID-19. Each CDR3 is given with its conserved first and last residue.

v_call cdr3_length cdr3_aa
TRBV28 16 CASRGEGGLSGNTIYF
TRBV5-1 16 CASSRLADRTTDTQYF
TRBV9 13 CASSGGDQETQYF
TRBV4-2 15 CASSQRGGTTDTQYF
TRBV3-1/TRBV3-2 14 CASSQGQAHQPQHF
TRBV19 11 CASSITTEQFF
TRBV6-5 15 CASRGGIPDANEQFF
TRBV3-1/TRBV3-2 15 CASSPGHLSGNTIYF
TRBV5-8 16 CASTRIRTGLYYGYTF
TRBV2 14 CASREGPNNEKLFF
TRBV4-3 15 CASSQGETGPEKLFF
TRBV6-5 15 CASTVLTGGNTEAFF
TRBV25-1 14 CASKPSGAYNEQFF
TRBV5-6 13 CASSLDRNSPLHF
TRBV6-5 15 CASSYSRVEDYGYTF
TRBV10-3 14 CAISRTGDVTEAFF
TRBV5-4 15 CASSSGTGVNEKLFF
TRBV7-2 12 CASSLGRGEQFF
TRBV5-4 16 CASSPASGNYNSPLHF
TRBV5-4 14 CASSLGQVNTEAFF
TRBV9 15 CASSVTGDGDTEAFF